The clone carrying this T cell receptor beta chain was detected only once. Its target is not known. The source of the sample is a study of shared clonotypes between healthy human individuals. CD4+ cell separation produced CD45RA+ naive and CD45RA-negative memory subsets. The study, taken as a whole, reports: Rarefaction showed sorted-subset sequencing was incomplete despite large depth.

This table comes from immunoSEQ multiplex PCR, and its TCRdb copy is limited to in-frame clones, with some not included. The sample lists approximately 330,000 clones, around 70% seen once, with about 9.4% in the top ten. V was cut by 3 bases and J by 0 bases, with 15 bases left in between. The CDR3 covers 16 residues. CDR1 is SNHLY, CDR2 FYNNEI, per germline. This sequence was found in a man in his thirties or forties in good health. The material sequenced was memory CD4+ T cells sorted from blood. Subset: CD45RA-negative fraction. The gene calls are TRBV2 and TRBJ2-7; D perhaps matches TRBD2 (5 bases). The CDR3 protein is CASSEERQTSSYEQYF. For the CDR3, the DNA is TGTGCCAGCAGTGAGGAGCGGCAGACCAGCTCCTACGAGCAGTACTTC.